This T cell receptor (beta chain) was retrieved from a study of T cell responses to AZD1222 COVID-19 vaccine. Trimming cost V 5 bases and J 4 bases; bases outside gene matches: 1. Germline V gene data show CDR1 as MNHEY and CDR2 as SVGEGT. The CDR3 is 12 amino acids. A remark on this clone: What it recognizes is unknown.

Sequencing was performed with immunoSEQ multiplex PCR; in TCRdb, only in-frame clones are kept and a portion is missing. The table includes about 180,000 clones, 94% detected once. Study-level findings and limits: Close to half of spike-specific TCRs reportedly recognize unmutated variant regions. At baseline, just a handful of AZD1222 recipients tested seropositive.

This sequence was found in an adult who received the AZD1222 COVID-19 vaccine. V gene TRBV6-2 or TRBV6-3 combines with J gene TRBJ1-1; 7 nucleotides align to TRBD1. This material consisted of peripheral blood, taken 28 days after the second AZD1222 dose. CDR3 loop: CASSDRVTEAFF. The CDR3 nucleotides read TGTGCCAGCAGTGACAGGGTCACTGAAGCTTTCTTT.